These 2 T cell receptor beta chains were sequenced from one sample in a study of cytomegalovirus exposure and HLA in healthy donors listed by TCRdb under 2017. Library creation used the immunoSEQ multiplex PCR assay. For the multiplex PCR, a mixture combining 60 forward primers for TCR Vbeta segments and 13 reverse primers for TCR Jbeta segments was used. Sourced from immuneACCESS, this table was stored by TCRdb with only in-frame sequences that have V and J called. A share of the clones is absent; for the studies checked, an unresolved V gene accounts for under half, and the remainder has no known explanation. The table for this sample lists about 170,000 clones; 80% of them were counted only once. The ten largest clones add up to 4.5% of the sample. The sample taken for sequencing was PBMCs. Receptors originate from a woman aged 50 to 60 in good health and CMV-seropositive.

The rearrangement joins TRBV28 to TRBJ2-6; 9 nucleotides line up with TRBD1. From germline, CDR1 is MDHEN and CDR2 SYDVKM. The junction had 7 bases not matched to a gene; V was cut back by 2 bases and J by 2 bases. CDR3 size: 18 residues. The CDR3 sequence: CASSLRTGTGTGANVLTF. The CDR3 DNA reads as TGTGCCAGCAGTTTAAGGACCGGGACAGGGACTGGGGCCAACGTCCTGACTTTC. Based on the CDR3 plus reference TRBV28 and TRBJ2-6, the full variable domain is DVKVTQSSRYLVKRTGEKVFLECVQDMDHENMFWYRQDPGLGLRLIYFSYDVKMKEKGDIPEGYSVSREKKERFSLILESASTNQTSMYLCASSLRTGTGTGANVLTFGAGSRLTVL.

This clone has a handful of counts. The rearrangement joins TRBV6-5 to TRBJ2-3; 7 nucleotides agree with TRBD2. Germline assignment: CDR1 MNHEY and CDR2 SVGAGI. Trimming took 5 bases from V and 2 from J; bases not matched to a gene: 7. This CDR3 comprises 15 residues. This CDR3 reads CASSPWTRITDTQYF. CDR3 DNA sequence: TGTGCCAGCAGTCCATGGACTAGAATCACAGATACGCAGTATTTT.